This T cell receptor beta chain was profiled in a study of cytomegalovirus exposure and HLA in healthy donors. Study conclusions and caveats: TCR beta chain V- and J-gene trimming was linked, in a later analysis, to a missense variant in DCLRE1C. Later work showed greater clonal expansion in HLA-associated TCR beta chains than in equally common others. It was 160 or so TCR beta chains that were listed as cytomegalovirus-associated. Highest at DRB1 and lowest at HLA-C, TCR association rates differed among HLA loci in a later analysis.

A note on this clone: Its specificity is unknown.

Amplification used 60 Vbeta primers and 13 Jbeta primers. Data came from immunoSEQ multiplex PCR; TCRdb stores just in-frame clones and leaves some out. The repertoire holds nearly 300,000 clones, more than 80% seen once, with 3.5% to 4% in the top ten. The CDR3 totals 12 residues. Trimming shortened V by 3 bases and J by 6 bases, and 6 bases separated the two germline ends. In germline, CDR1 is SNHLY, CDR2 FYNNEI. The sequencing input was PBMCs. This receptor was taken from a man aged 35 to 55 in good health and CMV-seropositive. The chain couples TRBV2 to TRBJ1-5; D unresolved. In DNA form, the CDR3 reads TGTGCCAGCAGTGACGGGTTTCAGCCCCAGCATTTT. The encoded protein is CASSDGFQPQHF.